The 5 T cell receptor beta chains below come from one sample, sequenced in a study of CXCR3-negative and CXCR3-positive naive CD8 T cells. Study-wide results and limits: TRB CDR3 hydrophobicity was greater in CXCR3-positive naive cells than in CXCR3-negative naive cells.

All TRB cDNA libraries came from 5' RACE performed with UMI labels. Reanalyzing the 5' RACE reads, TCRdb keeps one entry per CDR3 protein, without DNA. The table for this sample gives some 120,000 distinct CDR3 sequences. The antigens for these receptors are not known. Specimen: naive CXCR3+ CD8+ T cells from blood. Subset given: CD45RO-CCR7+CD27+CD95- naive CD8+ T cells expressing CXCR3 (TNR3+). Receptors were obtained from a human donor in good health. Some clones in this sample may be carry-over from other donors' samples.

The V and J genes are TRBV7-9 and TRBJ1-6. The CDR3 has 12 amino acids. Germline V gives CDR1 SEHNR, CDR2 FQNEAQ (reference sequence). CDR3: CDSSLDRSPLHF.

The V and J genes are TRBV28 and TRBJ2-2; TCRdb designates TRBD1, a call that cannot be tested without DNA. This CDR3 is built from 15 residues. CDR1 is MDHEN, CDR2 SYDVKM, per germline. The CDR3 sequence: CASSLGRGPAGELFF.

The V and J genes are TRBV19 and TRBJ2-1; the D gene TCRdb calls, TRBD2, cannot be checked with no DNA. Germline CDR1 LNHDA, CDR2 SQIVND (reference sequence). This CDR3 spans 17 amino acids. The CDR3 sequence is CASSIEGLAGPYNEQFF.

This chain uses TRBV6-7 with TRBJ2-5; TCRdb designates TRBD1, a call that cannot be tested without DNA. TRBV6-7 counts as an open reading frame of uncertain function. The length of the CDR3 is 14 residues. The CDR3 sequence is CASTRRQRGETQYF.

The chain has TRBV7-9 and TRBJ1-2. CDR3 length equals 12 residues. The germline CDR1 and CDR2 sequences are SEHNR and FQNEAQ (reference sequence). The CDR3: CASSPDPRGYTF.